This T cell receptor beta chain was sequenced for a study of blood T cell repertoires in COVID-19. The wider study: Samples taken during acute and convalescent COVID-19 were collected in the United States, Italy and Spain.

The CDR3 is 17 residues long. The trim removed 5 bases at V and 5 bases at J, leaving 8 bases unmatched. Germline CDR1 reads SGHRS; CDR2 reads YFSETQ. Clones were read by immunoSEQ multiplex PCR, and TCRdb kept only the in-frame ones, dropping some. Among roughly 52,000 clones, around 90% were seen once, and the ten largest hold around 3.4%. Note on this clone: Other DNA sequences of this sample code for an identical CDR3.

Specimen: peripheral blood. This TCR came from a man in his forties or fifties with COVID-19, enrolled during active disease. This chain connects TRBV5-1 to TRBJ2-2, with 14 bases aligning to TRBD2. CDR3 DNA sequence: TGCGCCAGCAGTTCTGGACTAGCGGGGGGTCGGACCGGGGAGCTGTTTTTT. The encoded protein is CASSSGLAGGRTGELFF.